Detailed here is one TCR beta chain. Its antigen is still unknown. No base-level quality is on record; no much larger clone is a single base apart. Trimming takes 2 bases off V and 1 base off J; junction bases not matched to a gene: 17. Its CDR3 holds 20 amino acids, cysteine through phenylalanine. CDR3 DNA only is kept here, 60 bases in frame from base 1. From the germline V gene, CDR1 is MRHNA and CDR2 is SNTAGT. The data stem from a study of beta chain features in type 1 diabetes (dated by TCRdb to the late 2010s). At the level of the whole study: Patients and healthy donors did not differ in mean age, gender distribution, total cell number or subset yield. Across all samples, some 110,000,000 sorted cells were examined, and cell number per subset correlated strongly with RNA yield. The study compared the TCRB repertoires of sorted circulating CD4+ T cell subsets in recently diagnosed type 1 diabetes patients with those in matched healthy donors. Regulatory and stem cell-like memory subsets were obtained from only 8 patients and roughly 8 healthy donors, while naive and central memory subsets were obtained from all 28 donors.

Each donor gave one peripheral blood draw, averaging around 0.11 L, which was collected into heparinised tubes. A BD FACSAria II was used to sort naive, central memory, regulatory and stem cell-like memory CD4+ T cells with a panel that included CD45RO, CCR7, CD25, CD127, CD95 and CD27. A purity above 95% was achieved for all sorted populations. PBMCs were separated immediately by Lymphoprep density gradient centrifugation and were stained directly, without being cultured. So that batch effects would be minimized, each experiment stained and sorted samples in pairs, pairing one healthy donor with one patient. Overall study outcomes, separate from this receptor: Sequencing cDNA rather than genomic DNA could over-represent highly expressing activated cells, although activation and CD3 levels did not differ between groups. Naive, central memory and regulatory TCRB repertoires appeared to be more alike among patients than among healthy donors. In all four CD4+ subsets, TCRB CDR3 length was moderately but significantly shorter in type 1 diabetes patients. PCR may preferentially amplify shorter templates, but because patient and control samples were amplified and corrected together, any resulting skew would affect both groups equally. Fewer insertions and more nucleotide deletions at VDJ recombination sites were observed in patients with type 1 diabetes, implying thymic rearrangement abnormalities. Because the HLA sub-analyses included only small numbers of individuals, any influence of HLA type on TCRB rearrangement was left unresolved.

The High Capacity cDNA Reverse Transcription Kit was used to reverse transcribe all of the isolated RNA, meaning that expressed TCRB transcripts were what got sequenced. Deep immunoSEQ sequencing was applied to naive, central memory and regulatory T cell samples, giving an average of roughly 3.5 million total reads per sample. Sorted cells were lysed in RLT buffer, and RNA was extracted using DNase-treated RNeasy Micro or Mini kits according to cell number. Each cell subset was processed on its own to prevent cross-contamination, while patient and healthy donor samples were processed together. TCRB sequences were amplified from cDNA with the immunoSEQ multiplex PCR, producing 87-bp fragments spanning the CDR3 region. Sequencing of the amplicons was done on the Illumina HiSeq platform. Regarding the original processing steps: Synthetic template baselines were used to correct PCR bias computationally, reads within Hamming distance 2 were collapsed, and singletons that could not be merged were discarded. Reads were aligned against IMGT to assign V, D and J genes, CDR3 length and insertions or deletions at six rearrangement sites. Within each subset, clonotype counts were normalized to sorted cell number, after which true diversity and Gini coefficients were computed with the tcR R package. The overlap coefficient, calculated on TCRB nucleotide sequences, was used to measure repertoire sharing. Out-of-frame TCRB sequences from naive cells were analyzed as a proxy for the pre-selection repertoire. TCRdb provides this immuneACCESS table in a form limited to in-frame rearrangements. Some clones are lacking; in checked studies, under half of them reflect an unresolved V gene, and why the rest are absent is not known. The DNA gave D and trimming, while V, J and clone size come from that table. The sample table records about 900,000 clones; about 17% of these occur just once. The leading ten clones occupy around 0.02% of the sample.

The receptor comes from a woman between 18 and 29 years old in good health. The sample consisted of naive CD4+ T cells from blood. The cell subset or site label on this specimen signifies: true naive CD4+ T cells. The chain links TRBV6-4 with TRBJ2-5, with 9 bases in between that match TRBD2. CDR3 reads: CASSDVGGSGSRPGQETQYF. The sequenced DNA is TGTGCCAGCAGTGACGTCGGTGGTAGCGGGAGCCGGCCGGGCCAAGAGACCCAGTACTTC.